This paragraph reports one T cell receptor beta chain. The entry originates in a study of blood T cell repertoires in COVID-19. Study-wide context: The samples span acute and convalescent COVID-19 from the United States, Italy and Spain. PBMCs, B-cell-depleted T cells, or T cells were the source of the cDNA or gDNA that made up the material.

TCRdb's table, derived via immunoSEQ multiplex PCR, lists solely in-frame clones and lacks some. The sample holds over 200,000 clones, about nine tenths seen once. Individuals drawn from 24 US areas were about 18 to 95 years old. Clinical history reported by participants formed the basis on which cohorts were assigned. Sequencing was performed on PBMCs or T cells enriched from blood (not recorded which). The sequence derives from a man between 18 and 35 years old who had recovered from COVID-19.

This CDR3 is CASSPTTGVEGYTF. The CDR3 DNA follows: TGTGCCAGCTCACCAACGACAGGGGTTGAAGGCTACACCTTC. J is TRBJ1-2 and V is TRBV18; 8 bases match TRBD1. The CDR3 sequence is 14 residues long. CDR1 and CDR2 (germline): KGHSH, LQKENI. The junction had 7 bases not matched to a gene; V was cut back by 2 bases and J by 8 bases. The full variable domain, with the rest looked up from reference TRBV18 and TRBJ1-2, is NAGVMQNPRHLVRRRGQEARLRCSPMKGHSHVYWYRQLPEEGLKFMVYLQKENIIDESGMPKERFSAEFPKEGPSILRIQQVVRGDSAAYFCASSPTTGVEGYTFGSGTRLTVV.